The 12 T cell receptor beta chains given below trace back to one sample, sequenced in a study of regulatory T cells in long-lasting Graves disease. Noted time point: newly diagnosed GD, antithyroid drugs for less than 3 months. PBMC-derived RNA was used for the TCR library. Building the TCR beta libraries relied on iRepertoire HTBI primers, and CDR3 regions underwent Arm-PCR. Each CDR3 protein is one row after TCRdb ran MiXCR on the multiplex PCR reads. Here the sample spans hundreds of thousands of distinct CDR3 sequences, approximately 15% being singletons. This sample also belongs to another study, concerning T cells in Graves' hyperthyroidism and ophthalmopathy.

The source was peripheral blood mononuclear cells (PBMCs), collected at new diagnosis, from a patient treated with antithyroid drugs. The receptors stem from a woman aged 30 to 39 with Graves disease.

This clonotype was observed many times. V is TRBV5-1 and J is TRBJ2-7; D is possibly TRBD1 or TRBD2 (7 bases each). The ends were cut back, 2 bases at V and 3 bases at J, with 15 bases in the middle. The V gene's germline CDR1 is SGHRS and CDR2 YFSETQ. This CDR3 has 15 amino acids. The CDR3 protein is CASSFGQGGIYEQYF. The CDR3 DNA reads TGCGCCAGCAGCTTCGGCCAGGGGGGGATCTACGAGCAGTACTTC.

This clonotype was observed at least ten times. The chain couples TRBV28 to TRBJ2-1; perhaps TRBD2 as D (5 bases). The CDR3 covers 13 residues. V dropped 5 bases and J dropped 3 bases, with 8 bases sitting between them. Germline V gene lookup returns CDR1 MDHEN and CDR2 SYDVKM. Here the CDR3 DNA reads TGTGCCAGCAGTCCTGGAGGCTACAATGAGCAGTTCTTC. This sequence encodes CASSPGGYNEQFF.

The chain is built from TRBV7-9 and TRBJ1-4; D gene ambiguous. V was cut by 1 base and J by 0 bases, with 6 bases left in between. Germline assignment: CDR1 SEHNR and CDR2 FQNEAQ (reference sequence). The CDR3 has 15 amino acids. CDR3 region: CASSLEEATNEKLFF. The CDR3, as DNA: TGTGCCAGCAGCTTAGAGGAGGCAACTAATGAAAAACTGTTTTTT.

This clonotype was detected many times. The chain recombines TRBV12-3 or TRBV12-4 with TRBJ2-3; 7 nucleotides line up with TRBD2. The CDR3 covers 17 residues. With 6 bases clipped from V and 4 bases from J, the junction kept 16 bases outside the gene matches. Here the CDR3 reads CASSPTRRGRAADTQYF. In DNA, the CDR3 is TGTGCCAGCAGCCCTACCCGGCGAGGGAGGGCCGCAGATACGCAGTATTTT.

Note on this clonotype: A much larger clone lies one base from this, so it may be a read error. The V gene is TRBV20-1, the J gene TRBJ2-2; D is perhaps TRBD2 (6 bases). The CDR3 spans 15 residues. Germline values: CDR1 DFQATT, CDR2 SNEGSKA (reference sequence). CDR3: CSAGDFNTNTGELLF. In DNA form, the CDR3 reads TGCAGTGCTGGGGACTTTAACACGAACACCGGGGAGCTGCTTTTT.

This clonotype was found many times. The rearrangement links TRBV7-9 to TRBJ1-5, with D unresolved. Germline values: CDR1 SEHNR, CDR2 FQNEAQ (reference sequence). The CDR3 length is 15 residues. V shed 1 base and J shed 7 bases, with 14 bases lying between them. CDR3 in DNA: TGTGCCAGCAGCTTAGGTCCGGGGTCGGGCCAGCCCCAGCATTTT. Translated, it gives CASSLGPGSGQPQHF.

This clonotype has just a few counts. The chain recombines TRBV27 with TRBJ1-5; D is unresolved. V lost 6 bases to trimming and J lost 6 bases, with 12 bases between them. CDR3 size: 13 residues. The germline V gene has CDR1 MNHEY and CDR2 SMNVEV (reference sequence). The chain's CDR3 is CASSQEPRQPQHF. CDR3 DNA sequence: TGTGCCAGCAGCCAGGAACCCCGTCAGCCCCAGCATTTT.

The CDR3 bases are TGTGCCAGCAGCTTAGATGGACTAGCGGGAGGAGATACGCAGTATTTT. It yields the protein CASSLDGLAGGDTQYF. The V and J genes are TRBV7-9 and TRBJ2-3; 14 bases map to TRBD2. Germline trimming cut 1 base from V and 5 bases from J; bases unmatched to any gene: 2. The CDR3 consists of 16 residues. CDR1 and CDR2 (germline): SEHNR, FQNEAQ (reference sequence).

This clonotype turned up a few times. The chain is built from TRBV2 and TRBJ1-2; tentatively, D is TRBD1 (6 bases). The CDR3 consists of 14 residues. Germline-derived CDR1 and CDR2 are SNHLY and FYNNEI. The V gene lost 7 bases and the J gene lost 4 bases, with 16 bases spanning the gap. In nucleotides, the CDR3 is TGTGCCAGCACTCAATGGGGGCTCGGCTATGGCTACACCTTC. Amino acid sequence: CASTQWGLGYGYTF.

V is TRBV29-1 and J is TRBJ2-3; 8 nucleotides align to TRBD2. CDR3 length: 13 amino acids. Per the germline V gene, CDR1 is SQVTM and CDR2 is ANQGSEA. The V segment lost 7 bases and the J segment 2 bases; nucleotides outside the gene matches: 5. The CDR3 here is CSAGGGNTDTQYF. The CDR3 region has the DNA TGCAGCGCCGGGGGGGGGAACACAGATACGCAGTATTTT.

This clonotype was seen repeatedly, ten times or more. The chain recombines TRBV6-1 with TRBJ2-1; 16 bases are shared with TRBD2. J was trimmed by 3 bases and V by 8 bases; bases with no gene match: 10. This CDR3 comprises 18 residues. Per germline, CDR1 MNHNS and CDR2 SASEGT. CDR3 in amino acids: CASGGTSGRGGLYNEQFF. For the CDR3, the DNA is TGTGCCAGCGGGGGGACTAGCGGGAGGGGAGGCCTCTACAATGAGCAGTTCTTC.

This clonotype occurred many times. J is TRBJ2-2 and V is TRBV27, with a weak D call TRBD1 (5 bases). V lost 6 bases to trimming and J lost 8 bases, with 16 bases between them. CDR3 size: 14 residues. Germline CDR1 reads MNHEY; CDR2 reads SMNVEV (reference sequence). The DNA for the CDR3 is TGTGCCAGCAGGGGGCCTCCGTTAGCAGGGGAGCTGTTTTTT. As protein: CASRGPPLAGELFF.